The TCR beta chain under discussion was sequenced for a study of blood T cell repertoires in COVID-19. Study as a whole: There were acute and convalescent COVID-19 samples, and they came from the United States, Italy and Spain. Sample material is recorded as cDNA or gDNA derived from T cells, B-cell-depleted T cells, or PBMCs.

The authors' processing: How many nucleated cells were present was estimated from reference gene primer amplification. Sequenced by immunoSEQ multiplex PCR; TCRdb stores in-frame clones only, minus some. V and J calls plus clone size are reproduced from that table; the DNA served to infer D and trimming. This table holds almost 80,000 clones, 75% to 95% found once. Source material: peripheral blood. This clonotype was sampled from a woman older than 75 with acute or convalescent COVID-19.

CDR3 DNA: TGTGCCAGCAGCCAAGAGAGGGCAGCCGGAAACACCATATATTTT. This translates into CASSQERAAGNTIYF. The chain recombines TRBV3-1 (or the pseudogene TRBV3-2) with TRBJ1-3; D remains ambiguous. Germline CDR1 reads LGHDT; CDR2 reads YNNKEL (reference sequence). V lost 0 bases and J lost 4, with 10 bases in between. The CDR3 has 15 residues.